This T cell receptor beta chain was recovered during a study of identical twins. Trimming shortened V by 4 bases and J by 2 bases, and 18 bases separated the two germline ends. The CDR3 length is 16 residues. Germline V gives CDR1 LGHDT, CDR2 YNNKEL (reference sequence). There are many counts of this clonotype. One entry per CDR3 protein results from TCRdb running MiXCR on the 5' RACE reads. The sample yields hundreds of thousands of distinct CDR3 sequences, over 5% seen once. Only healthy Caucasians were included as donors. The source of this sequence is a man between 18 and 35 years old in good health. The chain joins TRBV3-1 to TRBJ2-7, with a weak D call TRBD2 (5 bases). Sequenced material: naive T cells sorted from blood. CDR3 in amino acids: CASSPNTRHGTYEQYF. The CDR3 region has the DNA TGTGCCAGCAGCCCTAATACCCGACACGGGACCTACGAGCAGTACTTC.